This TCR beta chain derives from a study of T cells in Graves' hyperthyroidism and ophthalmopathy. Whole-study results and caveats: Ophthalmopathy could be told apart from stable hyperthyroidism with a 13 V-J model. Most thyroid clonotypes expanded above 0.001 appeared in blood too.

This clonotype was recorded at least ten times. The antigen is undetermined. Germline CDR1 MNHEY, CDR2 SVGAGI. The CDR3 covers 15 residues. Trimming cost V 0 bases and J 1 base, with 10 bases left between them. The TCR beta CDR3 regions underwent amplification using RNA transcripts as the source. TCR CDR3 regions were first amplified by RT-PCR with HTBI primers. TCRdb called the multiplex PCR reads again in MiXCR, with one record for every CDR3 protein. The sample lists 550,000 to 700,000 distinct CDR3 sequences, about 45% occurring once. The sample consisted of peripheral blood or thyroid tissue (not recorded which). V gene TRBV6-5 combines with J gene TRBJ2-7; a weak D match, TRBD1 (6 bases). This TCR derives from an adult woman with Graves' disease, either hyperthyroidism or ophthalmopathy (not recorded which). The CDR3 protein is CASSYSITGSYEQYF. For the CDR3, the DNA is TGTGCCAGCAGTTACTCGATCACAGGGTCCTACGAGCAGTACTTC.